A selection of T cell receptor beta chains follows, all from one sample in a study of blood T cell repertoires in COVID-19. Sequenced by immunoSEQ multiplex PCR; TCRdb stores in-frame clones only, minus some. The data hold around 110,000 clones, with 90% observed a single time. Sequencing was performed on peripheral blood. The receptors stem from a human donor with active COVID-19. The donor label of this sample is uncertain. The conserved cysteine and the conserved F or W are not part of the CDR3 here.

v_call cdr3_aa
TRBV2 ASSATEGSDTQY
TRBV3-1/TRBV3-2 ASSQDMGGGYNEQF
TRBV5-4 ASSPDRGATNEKLF
TRBV18 ASSPLEGRHNSPLH
TRBV9 ASSVTEGYGYT
TRBV28 ASMVIGRVYGYT
TRBV5-1 ASSTRDRGRGGYT
TRBV6-2/TRBV6-3 ASSSGETQY
TRBV6-2/TRBV6-3 ASSLPLGTSESTDTQY
TRBV2 ASSEQGVAGELF
TRBV28 ASSLPPLNTEAF
TRBV5-4 ASSLGGQNFINYGYT
TRBV24-1 ATSDLTPGIDNEQF
TRBV28 ASSASGGEHYEQY
TRBV2 ASSLEGLAGTDTQY
TRBV5-1 ASSPGTGNNYGYT
TRBV5-5 ASSLGQGPDTQY
TRBV6-5 ASSSVHFGTQY
TRBV5-4 ASSSTGWDEQY
TRBV3-1/TRBV3-2 ASRDKMETQY
TRBV10-3 AARPKLGGANYGYT
TRBV14 ASSPQPAGLQETQY
TRBV11-2 ASSFPAGDGNTIY
TRBV2 ARTSDTEAF
TRBV7-3 ASSRVTKDTQY
TRBV11-2 ASSPYRGQWEAF
TRBV27 ASSLSFADEQF
TRBV10-2 ASSGLPNTGELF
TRBV5-1 ASSYDRGGYT
TRBV19 ASTRDTDSGNTIY
TRBV5-1 ASSLYLRTGGPGTDTQY
TRBV27 ASSLSRPWETQY
TRBV4-3 ASALEDRINSPLH
TRBV27 ASSLKWVVGQGTTKNIQY
TRBV19 ASSKGDRTSGASYNEQF
TRBV4-1 ASSPDSESNQPQH
TRBV4-3 ASSQFSGHLNEKLF
TRBV28 ASMISGGYNEQF
TRBV5-1 ASSLGGGDVAGELF